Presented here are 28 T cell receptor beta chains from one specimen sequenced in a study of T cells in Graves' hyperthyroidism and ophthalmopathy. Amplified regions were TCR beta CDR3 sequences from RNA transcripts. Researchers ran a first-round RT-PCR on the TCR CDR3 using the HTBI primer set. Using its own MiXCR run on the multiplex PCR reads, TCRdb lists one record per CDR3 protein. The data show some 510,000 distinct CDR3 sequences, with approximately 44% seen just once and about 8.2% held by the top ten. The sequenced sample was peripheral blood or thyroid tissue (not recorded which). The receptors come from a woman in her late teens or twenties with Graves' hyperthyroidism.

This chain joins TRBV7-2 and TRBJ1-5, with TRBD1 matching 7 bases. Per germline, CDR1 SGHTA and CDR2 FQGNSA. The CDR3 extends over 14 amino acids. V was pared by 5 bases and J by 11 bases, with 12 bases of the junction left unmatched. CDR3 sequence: CASSNRDSLRTQHF. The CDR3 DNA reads TGTGCCAGCAGCAACCGGGACAGCCTTAGGACCCAGCATTTT.

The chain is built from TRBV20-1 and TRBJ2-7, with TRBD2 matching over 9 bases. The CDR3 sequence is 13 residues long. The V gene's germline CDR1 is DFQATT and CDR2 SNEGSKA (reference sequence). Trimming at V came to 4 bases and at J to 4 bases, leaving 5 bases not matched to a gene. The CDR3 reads CSAMASGIYEQYF. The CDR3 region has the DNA TGCAGTGCTATGGCTAGCGGGATTTACGAGCAGTACTTC.

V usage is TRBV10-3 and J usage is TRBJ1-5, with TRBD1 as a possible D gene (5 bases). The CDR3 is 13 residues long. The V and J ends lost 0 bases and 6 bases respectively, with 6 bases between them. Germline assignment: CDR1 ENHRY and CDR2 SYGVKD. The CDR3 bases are TGTGCCATCAGTGAGTCGCAGGGTCAGCCCCAGCATTTT. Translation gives CAISESQGQPQHF.

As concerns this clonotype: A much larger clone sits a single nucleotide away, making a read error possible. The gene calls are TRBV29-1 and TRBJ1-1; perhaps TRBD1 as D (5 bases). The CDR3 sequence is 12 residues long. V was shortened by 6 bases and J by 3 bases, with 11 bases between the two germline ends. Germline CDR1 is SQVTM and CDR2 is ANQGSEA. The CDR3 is CSVYGGDTEAFF. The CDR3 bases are TGCAGCGTGTATGGAGGGGACACTGAAGCTTTCTTT.

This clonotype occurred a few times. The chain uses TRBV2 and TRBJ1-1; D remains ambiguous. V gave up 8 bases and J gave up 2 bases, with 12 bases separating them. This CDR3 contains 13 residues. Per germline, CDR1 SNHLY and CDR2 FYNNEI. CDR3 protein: CASAGWRNTEAFF. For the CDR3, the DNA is TGTGCCAGCGCGGGATGGAGAAACACTGAAGCTTTCTTT.

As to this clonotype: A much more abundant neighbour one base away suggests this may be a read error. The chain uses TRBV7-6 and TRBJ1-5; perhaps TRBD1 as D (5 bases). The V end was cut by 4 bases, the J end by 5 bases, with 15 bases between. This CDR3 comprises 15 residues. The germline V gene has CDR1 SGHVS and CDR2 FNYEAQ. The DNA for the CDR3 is TGTGCCAGCAGCTCCGGGACGGCCTGGGATCAGCCCCAGCATTTT. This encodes CASSSGTAWDQPQHF.

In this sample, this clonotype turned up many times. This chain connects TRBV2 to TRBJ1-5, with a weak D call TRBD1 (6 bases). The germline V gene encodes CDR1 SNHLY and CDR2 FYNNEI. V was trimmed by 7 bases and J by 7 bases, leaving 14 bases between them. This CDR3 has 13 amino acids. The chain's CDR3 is CASKRGLEQPQHF. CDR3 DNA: TGTGCCAGCAAACGGGGGCTTGAGCAGCCCCAGCATTTT. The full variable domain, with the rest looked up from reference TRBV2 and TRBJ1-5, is EPEVTQTPSHQVTQMGQEVILRCVPISNHLYFYWYRQILGQKVEFLVSFYNNEISEKSEIFDDQFSVERPDGSNFTLKIRSTKLEDSAMYFCASKRGLEQPQHFGDGTRLSIL.

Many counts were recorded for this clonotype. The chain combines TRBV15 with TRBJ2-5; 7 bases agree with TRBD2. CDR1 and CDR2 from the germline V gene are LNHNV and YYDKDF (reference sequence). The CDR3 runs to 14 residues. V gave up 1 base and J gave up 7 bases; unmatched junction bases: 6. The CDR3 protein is CATSRAGGSVTQYF. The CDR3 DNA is TGTGCCACCAGCAGAGCGGGAGGATCGGTGACCCAGTACTTC.

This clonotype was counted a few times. For the CDR3, the DNA is TGCGCCAGCAGCATGCCGGGACTAGCGGGTTCCTACGAGCAGTACTTC. It translates to CASSMPGLAGSYEQYF. This chain joins TRBV5-1 and TRBJ2-7, with TRBD2 identical over 12 bases. Trimming took 4 bases from V and 1 from J; bases not matched to a gene: 6. The CDR3 contains 16 residues. CDR1 is SGHRS, CDR2 YFSETQ, per germline.

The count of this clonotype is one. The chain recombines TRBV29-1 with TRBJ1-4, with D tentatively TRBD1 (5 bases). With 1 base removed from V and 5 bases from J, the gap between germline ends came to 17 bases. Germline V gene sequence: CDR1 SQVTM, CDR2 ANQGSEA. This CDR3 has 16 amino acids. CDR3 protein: CSVEVQSGAVNEKLFF. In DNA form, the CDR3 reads TGCAGCGTTGAAGTACAGTCCGGGGCAGTCAATGAAAAACTGTTTTTT.

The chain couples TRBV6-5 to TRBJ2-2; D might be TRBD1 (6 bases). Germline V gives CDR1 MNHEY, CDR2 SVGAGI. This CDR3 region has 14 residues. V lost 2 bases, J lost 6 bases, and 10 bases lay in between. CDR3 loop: CASSYGAGAGELFF. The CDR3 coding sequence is TGTGCCAGCAGTTACGGGGCAGGGGCCGGGGAGCTGTTTTTT.

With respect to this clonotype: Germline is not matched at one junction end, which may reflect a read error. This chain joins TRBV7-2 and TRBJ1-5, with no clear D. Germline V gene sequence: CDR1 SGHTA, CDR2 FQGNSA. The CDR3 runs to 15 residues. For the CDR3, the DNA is TGTGTCAGCAGCTTAGAAGGTCAGATCAATCAGCCCCAGCATTTT. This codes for CVSSLEGQINQPQHF.

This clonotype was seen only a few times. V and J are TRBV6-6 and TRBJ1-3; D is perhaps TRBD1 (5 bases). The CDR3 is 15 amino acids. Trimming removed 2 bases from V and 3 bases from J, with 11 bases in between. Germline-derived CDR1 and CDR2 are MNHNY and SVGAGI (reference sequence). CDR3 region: CASSYPGDGGNTIYF. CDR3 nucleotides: TGTGCCAGCAGTTACCCCGGGGACGGTGGAAACACCATATATTTT.

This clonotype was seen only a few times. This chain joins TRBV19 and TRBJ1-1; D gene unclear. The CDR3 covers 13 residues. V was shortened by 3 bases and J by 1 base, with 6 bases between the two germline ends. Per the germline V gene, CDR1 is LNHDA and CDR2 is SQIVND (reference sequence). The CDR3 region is CASSMGKNTEAFF. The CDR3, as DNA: TGTGCCAGTAGTATGGGGAAGAACACTGAAGCTTTCTTT.

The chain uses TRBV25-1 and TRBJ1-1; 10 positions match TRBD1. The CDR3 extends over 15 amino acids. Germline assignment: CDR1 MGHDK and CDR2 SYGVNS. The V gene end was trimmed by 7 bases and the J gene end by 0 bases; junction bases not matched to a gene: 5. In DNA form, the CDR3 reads TGTGCCAGCACACCGACAGGGGGCATGAACACTGAAGCTTTCTTT. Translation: CASTPTGGMNTEAFF.

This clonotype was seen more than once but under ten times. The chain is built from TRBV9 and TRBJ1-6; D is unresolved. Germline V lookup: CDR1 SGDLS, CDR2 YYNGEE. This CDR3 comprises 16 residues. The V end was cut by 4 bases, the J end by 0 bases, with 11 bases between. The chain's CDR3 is CASSHGLTSYNSPLHF. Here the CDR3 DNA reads TGTGCCAGCAGCCACGGACTAACCTCCTATAATTCACCCCTCCACTTT.

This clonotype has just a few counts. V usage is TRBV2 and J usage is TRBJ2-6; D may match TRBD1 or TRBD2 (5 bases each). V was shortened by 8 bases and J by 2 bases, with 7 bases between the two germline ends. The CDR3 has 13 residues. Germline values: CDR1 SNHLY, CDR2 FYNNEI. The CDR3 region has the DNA TGTGCCAGCCGGGGCCCTGGGGCCAACGTCCTGACTTTC. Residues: CASRGPGANVLTF.

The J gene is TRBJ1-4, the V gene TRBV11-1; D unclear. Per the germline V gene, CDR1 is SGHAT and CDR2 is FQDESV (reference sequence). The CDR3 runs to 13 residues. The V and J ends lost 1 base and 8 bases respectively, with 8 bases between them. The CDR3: CASSLVLGEKLFF. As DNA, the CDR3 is TGTGCCAGCAGCTTAGTGTTGGGGGAAAAACTGTTTTTT. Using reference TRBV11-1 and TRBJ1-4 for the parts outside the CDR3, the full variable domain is EAEVAQSPRYKITEKSQAVAFWCDPISGHATLYWYRQILGQGPELLVQFQDESVVDDSQLPKDRFSAERLKGVDSTLKIQPAELGDSAMYLCASSLVLGEKLFFGSGTQLSVL.

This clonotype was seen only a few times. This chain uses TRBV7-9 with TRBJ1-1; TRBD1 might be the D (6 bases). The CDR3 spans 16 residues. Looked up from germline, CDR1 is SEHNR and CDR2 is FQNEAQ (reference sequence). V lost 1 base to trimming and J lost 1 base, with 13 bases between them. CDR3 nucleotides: TGTGCCAGCAGCTTAGAATTGGGACACCCGAACACTGAAGCTTTCTTT. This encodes CASSLELGHPNTEAFF.

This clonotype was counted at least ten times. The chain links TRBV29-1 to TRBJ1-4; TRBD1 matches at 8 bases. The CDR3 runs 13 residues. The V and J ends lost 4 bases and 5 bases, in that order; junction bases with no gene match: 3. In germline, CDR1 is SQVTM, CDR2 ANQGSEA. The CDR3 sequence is CSVAQGGNEKLFF. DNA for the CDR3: TGCAGCGTTGCACAGGGGGGAAATGAAAAACTGTTTTTT. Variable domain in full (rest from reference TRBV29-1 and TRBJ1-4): SAVISQKPSRDICQRGTSLTIQCQVDSQVTMMFWYRQQPGQSLTLIATANQGSEATYESGFVIDKFPISRPNLTFSTLTVSNMSPEDSSIYLCSVAQGGNEKLFFGSGTQLSVL.

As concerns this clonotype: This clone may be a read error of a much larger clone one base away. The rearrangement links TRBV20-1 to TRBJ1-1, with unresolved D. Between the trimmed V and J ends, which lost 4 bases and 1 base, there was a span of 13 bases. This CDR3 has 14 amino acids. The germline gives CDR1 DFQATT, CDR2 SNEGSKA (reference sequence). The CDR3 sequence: CSAIVYPTNTEAFF. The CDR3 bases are TGCAGTGCTATAGTCTACCCCACGAACACTGAAGCTTTCTTT.

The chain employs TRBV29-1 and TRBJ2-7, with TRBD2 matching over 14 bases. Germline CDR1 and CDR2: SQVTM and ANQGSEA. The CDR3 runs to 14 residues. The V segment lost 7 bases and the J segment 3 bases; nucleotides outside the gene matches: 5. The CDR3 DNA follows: TGCAGCGCAAGACTAGCGGGAGGGGGCTACGAGCAGTACTTC. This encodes CSARLAGGGYEQYF.

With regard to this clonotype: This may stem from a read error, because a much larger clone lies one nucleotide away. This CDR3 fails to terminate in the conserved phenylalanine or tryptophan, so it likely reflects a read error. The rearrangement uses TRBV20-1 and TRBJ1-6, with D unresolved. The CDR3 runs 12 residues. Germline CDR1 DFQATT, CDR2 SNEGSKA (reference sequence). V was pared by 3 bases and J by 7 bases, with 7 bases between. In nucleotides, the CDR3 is TGCAGTGCTAGGTCGGCGAATTCACCCCTCCACGTT. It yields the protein CSARSANSPLHV.

CDR3 sequence reads: CAANRDRGSYEQYF. The DNA of the CDR3 is TGTGCCGCCAACCGGGACAGGGGCTCCTACGAGCAGTACTTC. The chain has TRBV10-3 and TRBJ2-7, with 10 bases lining up with TRBD1. The CDR3 is 14 amino acids. J gave up 0 bases and V 11 bases, and 7 bases lay outside the gene matches. Germline-derived CDR1 and CDR2 are ENHRY and SYGVKD.

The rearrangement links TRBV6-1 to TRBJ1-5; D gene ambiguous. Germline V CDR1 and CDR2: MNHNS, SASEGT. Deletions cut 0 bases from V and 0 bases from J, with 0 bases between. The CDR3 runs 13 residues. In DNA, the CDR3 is TGTGCCAGCAGTGAAGCTAGCAATCAGCCCCAGCATTTT. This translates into CASSEASNQPQHF.

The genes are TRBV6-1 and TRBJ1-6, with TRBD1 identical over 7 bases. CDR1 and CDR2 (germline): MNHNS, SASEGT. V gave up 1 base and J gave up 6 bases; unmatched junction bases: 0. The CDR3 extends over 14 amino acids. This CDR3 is CASSEDRGNSPLHF. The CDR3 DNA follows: TGTGCCAGCAGTGAAGACAGGGGTAATTCACCCCTCCACTTT.

CDR3 loop: CASMLASFMGTEAFF. In nucleotides, the CDR3 is TGTGCCAGCATGCTAGCGAGTTTCATGGGGACTGAAGCTTTCTTT. The chain is built from TRBV11-2 and TRBJ1-1; D is undetermined. V dropped 7 bases and J dropped 5 bases, with 20 bases sitting between them. Germline assignment: CDR1 SGHAT and CDR2 FQNNGV. The CDR3 loop spans 15 amino acids. Variable domain in full (rest from reference TRBV11-2 and TRBJ1-1): EAGVAQSPRYKIIEKRQSVAFWCNPISGHATLYWYQQILGQGPKLLIQFQNNGVVDDSQLPKDRFSAERLKGVDSTLKIQPAKLEDSAVYLCASMLASFMGTEAFFGQGTRLTVV.

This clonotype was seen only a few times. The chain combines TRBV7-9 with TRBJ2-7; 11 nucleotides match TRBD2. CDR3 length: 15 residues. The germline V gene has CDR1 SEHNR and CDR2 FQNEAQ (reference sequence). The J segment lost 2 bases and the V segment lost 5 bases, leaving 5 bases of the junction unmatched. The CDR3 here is CASSPPGLAAYEQYF. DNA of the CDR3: TGTGCCAGCAGCCCACCGGGACTAGCGGCCTACGAGCAGTACTTC.